These 28 T cell receptor beta chains were sequenced from one sample in a study of human T cells and chemical hapten exposure. Documented time point: patch test 1, 2 weeks after DPC sensitization. As for treatment: therapeutic diphenylcyclopropenone sensitization with weekly scalp DPC. TCRdb independently ran MiXCR on the RACE reads; one entry per CDR3 protein. The sample consists of 150,000 to 200,000 distinct CDR3 sequences, around 15% of them appearing once. The input for sequencing was whole blood, taken in connection with sensitization to the hapten diphenylcyclopropenone (DPC). Source of these receptors: a woman between 25 and 40 years old with alopecia areata. Some clones in this sample may be carry-over from other donors' samples.

The chain carries TRBV20-1 and TRBJ1-2, with D possibly being TRBD1 (6 bases). The length of the CDR3 is 14 residues. CDR1 is DFQATT and CDR2 is SNEGSKA in the germline V gene (reference sequence). The germline V and J ends were trimmed by 4 bases and 2 bases, with 14 bases remaining between them. DNA of the CDR3: TGCAGTGCTAAGGACCGGACAGCAAACTATGGCTACACCTTC. Encoded protein: CSAKDRTANYGYTF.

This chain joins TRBV3-1 and TRBJ2-7; D may be TRBD2 (5 bases). The germline V and J ends were trimmed by 1 base and 3 bases, with 13 bases remaining between them. The CDR3 length is 15 residues. Germline V gene data show CDR1 as LGHDT and CDR2 as YNNKEL (reference sequence). For the CDR3, the DNA is TGTGCCAGCAGCCAAGTTTCTGCGGGTGGCTACGAGCAGTACTTC. Its protein is CASSQVSAGGYEQYF.

This clonotype was detected ten times or more. The chain is built from TRBV7-3 and TRBJ2-7, with D possibly matching TRBD1 (5 bases). CDR1 and CDR2 from the germline V gene are SGHTA and FQGTGA. With 5 bases removed from V and 0 bases from J, the gap between germline ends came to 14 bases. The CDR3 has 15 amino acids. CDR3 region: CASSPPNRTSYEQYF. DNA for the CDR3: TGTGCCAGCAGCCCCCCTAACAGGACCTCCTACGAGCAGTACTTC.

V is TRBV7-9 and J is TRBJ1-5; tentative D call: TRBD1 (5 bases). Deletions cut 2 bases from V and 9 bases from J, with 14 bases between. This CDR3 spans 14 amino acids. Germline CDR1 SEHNR, CDR2 FQNEAQ (reference sequence). CDR3 DNA: TGTGCCAGCAGCTTAACCGGGGCCGTTGGGCCCCAGCATTTT. It encodes CASSLTGAVGPQHF.

This clonotype was seen more than once but under ten times. As DNA, the CDR3 is TGTGCCAGCAGTTCCGGGACTCTTATATGGGGTGGCGACCAGTACTTC. It specifies CASSSGTLIWGGDQYF. The chain joins TRBV6-6 to TRBJ2-5, with a possible D match to TRBD2 (6 bases). Germline lookup yields CDR1 MNHNY and CDR2 SVGAGI (reference sequence). V was clipped by 4 bases and J by 10 bases, with 25 bases between them. This CDR3 spans 16 amino acids.

The chain links TRBV30 to TRBJ1-6; D unresolved. Trimming cost V 0 bases and J 5 bases, with 14 bases left between them. Germline V gene data show CDR1 as GTSNPN and CDR2 as SVGIG (reference sequence). The CDR3 sequence is 16 residues long. This chain's CDR3 is CAWSVPLLRHNSPLHF. CDR3 sequence (DNA): TGTGCCTGGAGTGTTCCCCTGCTTCGGCATAATTCACCCCTCCACTTT.

There are many counts of this clonotype. This chain links TRBV25-1 with TRBJ2-2; perhaps D is TRBD1 or TRBD2 (6 bases each). Per germline, CDR1 MGHDK and CDR2 SYGVNS. The germline V and J ends were trimmed by 5 bases and 2 bases, with 12 bases remaining between them. CDR3 size: 15 residues. CDR3 protein: CASSHPGANTGELFF. The CDR3 nucleotides are TGTGCCAGCAGTCATCCGGGGGCAAACACCGGGGAGCTGTTTTTT.

The chain couples TRBV12-3 or TRBV12-4 to TRBJ2-1, with 13 bases fitting TRBD2. V shed 6 bases, J shed 8 bases, and the junction held 7 bases outside the gene matches. This CDR3 is built from 15 residues. The CDR3 DNA reads TGTGCCAGCAGCCTTACTAGCGGGGGGGCCCATGAGCAGTTCTTC. It codes for CASSLTSGGAHEQFF.

This clonotype was counted ten times or more. V usage is TRBV20-1 and J usage is TRBJ2-7; D might be TRBD2 (12 bases). Germline assignment: CDR1 DFQATT and CDR2 SNEGSKA (reference sequence). The CDR3 has 18 amino acids. V was clipped by 5 bases and J by 1 base, with 27 bases between them. CDR3 amino acids: CSARTDRGLAGGSYEQYF. Written as DNA, the CDR3 is TGCAGTGCTCGGACGGACAGGGGGCTAGCGGGAGGGTCCTACGAGCAGTACTTC.

This clonotype was picked up a small number of times. The chain has TRBV7-9 and TRBJ2-1, with D possibly being TRBD1 or TRBD2 (5 bases each). V lost 5 bases and J 5 bases, leaving 19 bases between the germline ends. The germline V gene has CDR1 SEHNR and CDR2 FQNEAQ (reference sequence). The CDR3 extends over 16 amino acids. The CDR3 DNA reads TGTGCCAGCAGCCACCGGGACCCCGAGAGGAACAATGAGCAGTTCTTC. Residues: CASSHRDPERNNEQFF.

The table lists this clonotype with many counts. The CDR3 protein is CASSPLPQGSGYYEQYF. The CDR3 DNA reads as TGTGCCAGCAGTCCCCTCCCCCAGGGGAGTGGTTACTACGAGCAGTACTTC. The chain uses TRBV28 and TRBJ2-7, with D perhaps TRBD1 (6 bases). Germline V lookup: CDR1 MDHEN, CDR2 SYDVKM. The CDR3 has 17 amino acids. V was pared by 5 bases and J by 3 bases, with 23 bases between.

The chain has TRBV7-2 and TRBJ2-4; 8 positions match TRBD2. Germline CDR1 is SGHTA and CDR2 is FQGNSA. The trim removed 1 base at V and 8 bases at J, leaving 7 bases unmatched. The CDR3 consists of 15 residues. CDR3 loop: CASSLGGGTRDIQYF. For the CDR3, the DNA is TGTGCCAGCAGCTTAGGCGGGGGGACCAGGGACATTCAGTACTTC.

This clonotype was picked up a small number of times. The chain links TRBV4-3 to TRBJ1-6, with D perhaps matching TRBD1 (6 bases). This CDR3 is built from 15 residues. The V end lost 0 bases, the J end lost 8 bases, and 11 bases lay between the germline ends. CDR1 is LGHNA and CDR2 is YSLEER in the germline V gene. The CDR3 sequence: CASSQDLQGDSPLHF. In DNA form, the CDR3 reads TGCGCCAGCAGCCAAGATTTACAGGGTGATTCACCCCTCCACTTT.

This clonotype was counted ten times or more. This sequence joins TRBV7-3 and TRBJ2-2; D is possibly TRBD1 (6 bases). Germline V gene lookup returns CDR1 SGHTA and CDR2 FQGTGA. V lost 5 bases to trimming and J lost 2 bases, with 18 bases between them. The CDR3 extends over 17 amino acids. The CDR3: CASSPTPDSANTGELFF. The CDR3 DNA reads as TGTGCCAGCAGCCCAACCCCGGACAGCGCAAACACCGGGGAGCTGTTTTTT. The variable domain in full, with the rest retrieved from reference TRBV7-3 and TRBJ2-2, is GAGVSQTPSNKVTEKGKYVELRCDPISGHTALYWYRQSLGQGPEFLIYFQGTGAADDSGLPNDRFFAVRPEGSVSTLKIQRTERGDSAVYLCASSPTPDSANTGELFFGEGSRLTVL.

This clonotype has at least ten counts. This chain connects TRBV12-3 or TRBV12-4 to TRBJ1-4; 12 bases agree with TRBD1. J gave up 0 bases and V 7 bases, and 6 bases lay outside the gene matches. CDR3 length equals 17 residues. CDR3 residues: CASTPGTGGPTNEKLFF. As DNA, the CDR3 is TGTGCCAGCACCCCAGGGACAGGGGGCCCAACTAATGAAAAACTGTTTTTT.

This clonotype was counted ten times or more. V and J are TRBV7-6 and TRBJ2-1, with 9 bases lining up with TRBD1. The CDR3 has 16 residues. In germline, CDR1 is SGHVS, CDR2 FNYEAQ. The ends lost 5 bases at V and 6 bases at J; junction bases unmatched: 11. The CDR3 reads CASSSRTGADINEQFF. CDR3 sequence (DNA): TGTGCCAGCAGCAGCCGGACAGGGGCCGACATCAATGAGCAGTTCTTC.

This clonotype was seen a few times. This chain uses TRBV7-9 with TRBJ2-5; 9 bases are shared with TRBD1. This CDR3 has 15 amino acids. CDR1 SEHNR and CDR2 FQNEAQ come from the germline V gene (reference sequence). V gave up 5 bases and J gave up 2 bases; unmatched junction bases: 6. The CDR3 DNA sequence: TGTGCCAGCAGCCGACAGGGGGAAGGACAAGAGACCCAGTACTTC. Residues: CASSRQGEGQETQYF.

This clonotype was found a few times. The chain joins TRBV9 to TRBJ1-1; perhaps TRBD1 as D (6 bases). Between the trimmed V and J ends, which lost 0 bases and 7 bases, there was a span of 13 bases. Germline values: CDR1 SGDLS, CDR2 YYNGEE. The CDR3 length is 14 residues. In nucleotides, the CDR3 is TGTGCCAGCAGCGTAGATGGGGGGGCCGGTGAAGCTTTCTTT. Residues: CASSVDGGAGEAFF.

In its sample, this clonotype was seen a few times. This chain joins TRBV28 and TRBJ1-2; a possible D gene is TRBD1 (6 bases). Looked up from germline, CDR1 is MDHEN and CDR2 is SYDVKM. The CDR3 spans 13 residues. V gave up 5 bases and J gave up 5 bases, with 12 bases separating them. The CDR3 DNA is TGTGCCAGCAGTGAGAAGGGGGTATATGGCTACACCTTC. It yields the protein CASSEKGVYGYTF.

This clonotype was seen at least ten times. This chain links TRBV18 with TRBJ2-7; TRBD1 matches 7 bases. The germline gives CDR1 KGHSH, CDR2 LQKENI. V lost 5 bases and J lost 2; bases outside the gene matches: 6. The CDR3 is made up of 14 amino acids. The CDR3 reads CASSSTTGPYEQYF. The CDR3 region has the DNA TGTGCCAGCTCATCGACGACAGGGCCCTACGAGCAGTACTTC.

At least ten counts were recorded for this clonotype. V is TRBV6-1 and J is TRBJ1-2; the D gene is possibly TRBD1 (5 bases). Germline lookup yields CDR1 MNHNS and CDR2 SASEGT. This CDR3 is 15 amino acids long. The ends were cut back, 10 bases at V and 4 bases at J, with 22 bases in the middle. The CDR3 DNA reads as TGTGCCACTATCCCGGGGCAGGGCTCCGTCTATGGCTACACCTTC. The encoded protein is CATIPGQGSVYGYTF.

The V call is TRBV7-2, the J call TRBJ2-5; the D gene could be TRBD1 or TRBD2 (5 bases each). Between the trimmed V and J ends, which lost 4 bases and 5 bases, there was a span of 17 bases. This CDR3 spans 15 amino acids. Germline V lookup: CDR1 SGHTA, CDR2 FQGNSA. This chain's CDR3 is CASSSRHGKGETQYF. The CDR3 DNA reads TGTGCCAGCAGCTCCCGACACGGGAAGGGGGAGACCCAGTACTTC.

This clonotype was counted a few times. The chain recombines TRBV29-1 with TRBJ1-3, with D uncertain. V was clipped by 7 bases and J by 0 bases, with 13 bases between them. The germline CDR1 and CDR2 sequences are SQVTM and ANQGSEA. The length of the CDR3 is 14 residues. The CDR3 here is CSAVRRNSGNTIYF. In DNA, the CDR3 is TGCAGCGCCGTTAGGCGTAACTCTGGAAACACCATATATTTT.

This clonotype appeared many times. The CDR3 coding sequence is TGTGCCAGCAGCCTAATTGGGGGGAATCCGAACACTGAAGCTTTCTTT. It translates to CASSLIGGNPNTEAFF. The chain has TRBV7-2 and TRBJ1-1; tentative D call: TRBD1 (5 bases). CDR1 is SGHTA and CDR2 is FQGNSA in the germline V gene. The length of the CDR3 is 16 residues. V was clipped by 5 bases and J by 1 base, with 17 bases between them.

This clonotype has more than one count but fewer than ten. This chain's CDR3 is CASTSRTSGRETQYF. The CDR3 region has the DNA TGTGCCAGCACTTCACGGACTAGCGGGAGGGAGACGCAGTATTTT. The chain couples TRBV28 to TRBJ2-3; 15 bases match TRBD2. Trimming at V came to 7 bases and at J to 9 bases, leaving 8 bases not matched to a gene. Germline values: CDR1 MDHEN, CDR2 SYDVKM. This CDR3 spans 15 amino acids.

There are a few counts of this clonotype. The J gene is TRBJ1-2, the V gene TRBV19; the D is unclear. This CDR3 has 15 residues. Germline assignment: CDR1 LNHDA and CDR2 SQIVND (reference sequence). V was pared by 5 bases and J by 0 bases, with 13 bases between. As DNA, the CDR3 is TGTGCCAGTAGTTCAGAGACAACCGCTAACTATGGCTACACCTTC. This sequence encodes CASSSETTANYGYTF.

The genes are TRBV20-1 and TRBJ2-3, with a possible D match to TRBD2 (6 bases). Germline assignment: CDR1 DFQATT and CDR2 SNEGSKA (reference sequence). The V end lost 1 base, the J end lost 5 bases, and 16 bases lay between the germline ends. The CDR3 is made up of 15 amino acids. The CDR3 nucleotides read TGCAGTGCTAGAGGCGGTGGCGGCGGGGTAGATACGCAGTATTTT. It translates to CSARGGGGGVDTQYF.

This clonotype was seen many times. The chain is built from TRBV12-3 or TRBV12-4 and TRBJ1-4; D gene unclear. V was clipped by 3 bases and J by 7 bases, with 12 bases between them. The CDR3 has 14 amino acids. As DNA, the CDR3 is TGTGCCAGCAGTTTCCGAACCTTACCTGAAAAACTGTTTTTT. As protein: CASSFRTLPEKLFF.